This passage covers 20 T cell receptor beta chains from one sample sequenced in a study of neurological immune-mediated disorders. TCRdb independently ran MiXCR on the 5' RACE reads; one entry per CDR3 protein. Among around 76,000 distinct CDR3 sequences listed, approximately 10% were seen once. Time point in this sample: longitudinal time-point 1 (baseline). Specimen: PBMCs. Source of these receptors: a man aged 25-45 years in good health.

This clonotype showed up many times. CDR3 protein: CASWDRDSGELFF. The CDR3 DNA follows: TGTGCCAGCTGGGACAGGGACAGCGGGGAGCTGTTTTTT. The rearrangement joins TRBV12-3 or TRBV12-4 to TRBJ2-2, with TRBD1 matching 9 bases. The junction had 5 bases not matched to a gene; V was cut back by 8 bases and J by 7 bases. This CDR3 contains 13 residues.

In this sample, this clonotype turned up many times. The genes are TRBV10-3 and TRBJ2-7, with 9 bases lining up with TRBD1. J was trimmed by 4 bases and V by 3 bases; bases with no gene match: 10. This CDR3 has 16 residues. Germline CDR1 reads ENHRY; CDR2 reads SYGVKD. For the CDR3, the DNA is TGTGCCATCAGTGACCCGGGACAGGGCGCCGGTTACGAGCAGTACTTC. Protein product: CAISDPGQGAGYEQYF.

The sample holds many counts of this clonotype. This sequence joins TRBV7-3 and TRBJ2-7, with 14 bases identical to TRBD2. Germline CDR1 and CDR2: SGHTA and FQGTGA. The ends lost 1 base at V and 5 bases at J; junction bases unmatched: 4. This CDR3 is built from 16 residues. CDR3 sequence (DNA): TGTGCCAGCAGCTTAAGACTAGCGGGAGGGCCGGACGAGCAGTACTTC. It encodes CASSLRLAGGPDEQYF.

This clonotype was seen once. CDR3: CASSAHGGQFPEKLFF. As DNA, the CDR3 is TGTGCCAGCAGCGCCCATGGGGGACAGTTTCCTGAAAAACTGTTTTTT. The J gene is TRBJ1-4, the V gene TRBV7-6; 7 bases agree with TRBD1. The CDR3 is made up of 16 amino acids. Germline CDR1 is SGHVS and CDR2 is FNYEAQ. With 5 bases clipped from V and 7 bases from J, the junction kept 13 bases outside the gene matches. The full variable domain, its missing parts supplied by reference TRBV7-6 and TRBJ1-4, is GAGVSQSPRYKVTKRGQDVALRCDPISGHVSLYWYRQALGQGPEFLTYFNYEAQQDKSGLPNDRFSAERPEGSISTLTIQRTEQRDSAMYRCASSAHGGQFPEKLFFGSGTQLSVL.

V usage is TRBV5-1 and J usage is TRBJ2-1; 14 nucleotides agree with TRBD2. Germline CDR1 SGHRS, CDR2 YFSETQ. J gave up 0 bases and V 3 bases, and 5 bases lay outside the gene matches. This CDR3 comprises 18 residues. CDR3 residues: CASSSRTSGRYSYNEQFF. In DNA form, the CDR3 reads TGCGCCAGCAGCTCACGGACTAGCGGGAGGTACTCCTACAATGAGCAGTTCTTC.

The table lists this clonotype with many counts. The CDR3 reads CSASTPGLAGPNEQFF. The CDR3 DNA follows: TGCAGTGCTTCTACTCCGGGACTAGCGGGGCCCAATGAGCAGTTCTTC. V gene TRBV20-1 combines with J gene TRBJ2-1; 13 nucleotides match TRBD2. Germline assignment: CDR1 DFQATT and CDR2 SNEGSKA (reference sequence). Germline trimming cut 5 bases from V and 6 bases from J; bases unmatched to any gene: 10. The CDR3 is 16 residues long.

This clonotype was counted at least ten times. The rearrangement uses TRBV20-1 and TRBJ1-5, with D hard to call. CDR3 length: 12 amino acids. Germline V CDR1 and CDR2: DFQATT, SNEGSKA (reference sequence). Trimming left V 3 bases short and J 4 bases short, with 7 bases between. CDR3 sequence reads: CSASGINQPQHF. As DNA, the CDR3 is TGCAGTGCTAGTGGGATAAATCAGCCCCAGCATTTT.

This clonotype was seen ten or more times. CDR3 DNA: TGCGCCAGCAGCCAAGGGGGAAATCAGCCCCAGCATTTT. Its translation: CASSQGGNQPQHF. The V call is TRBV4-1, the J call TRBJ1-5; D unclear. There are 13 residues in the CDR3. The V gene lost 1 base and the J gene lost 4 bases, with 5 bases spanning the gap. Germline V gene sequence: CDR1 MGHRA, CDR2 YSYEKL.

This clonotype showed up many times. The CDR3 sequence is CASSLVASGSDTQYF. The CDR3 DNA sequence: TGCGCCAGCAGCTTGGTAGCTAGCGGGTCAGATACGCAGTATTTT. The J gene is TRBJ2-3, the V gene TRBV5-1, with 8 bases aligning to TRBD2. V shed 0 bases, J shed 4 bases, and the junction held 4 bases outside the gene matches. The CDR3 consists of 15 residues. The germline gives CDR1 SGHRS, CDR2 YFSETQ.

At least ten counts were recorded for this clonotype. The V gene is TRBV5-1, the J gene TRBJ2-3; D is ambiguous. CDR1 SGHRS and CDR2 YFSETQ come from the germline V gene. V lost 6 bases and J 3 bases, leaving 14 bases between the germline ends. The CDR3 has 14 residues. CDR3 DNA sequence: TGCGCCAGCACTGAATCCCCGGGTACAGATACGCAGTATTTT. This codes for CASTESPGTDTQYF.

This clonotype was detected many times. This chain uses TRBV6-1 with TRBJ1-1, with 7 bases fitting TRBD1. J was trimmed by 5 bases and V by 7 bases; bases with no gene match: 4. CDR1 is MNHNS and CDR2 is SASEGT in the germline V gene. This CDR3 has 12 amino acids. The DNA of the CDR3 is TGTGCCAGCAAACAGGGGATGACTGAAGCTTTCTTT. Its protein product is CASKQGMTEAFF.

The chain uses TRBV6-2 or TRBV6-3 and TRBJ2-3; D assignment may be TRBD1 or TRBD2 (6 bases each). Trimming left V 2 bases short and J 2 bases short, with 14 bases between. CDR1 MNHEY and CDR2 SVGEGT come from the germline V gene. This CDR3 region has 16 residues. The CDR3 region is CASSYRGDSFTDTQYF. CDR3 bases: TGTGCCAGCAGTTACAGGGGGGATTCCTTCACAGATACGCAGTATTTT.

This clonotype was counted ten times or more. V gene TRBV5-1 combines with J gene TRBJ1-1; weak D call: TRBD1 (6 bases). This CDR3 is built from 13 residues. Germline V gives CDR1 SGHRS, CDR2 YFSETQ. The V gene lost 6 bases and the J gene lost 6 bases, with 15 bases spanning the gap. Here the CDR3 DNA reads TGCGCCAGCAACTTACGAACAGGGTCTGAAGCTTTCTTT. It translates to CASNLRTGSEAFF.

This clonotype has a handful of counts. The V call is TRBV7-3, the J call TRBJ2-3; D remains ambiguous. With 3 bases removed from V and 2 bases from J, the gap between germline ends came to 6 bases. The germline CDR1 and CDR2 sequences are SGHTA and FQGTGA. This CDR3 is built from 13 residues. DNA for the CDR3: TGTGCCAGCAGCTTTGGGGACACAGATACGCAGTATTTT. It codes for CASSFGDTDTQYF. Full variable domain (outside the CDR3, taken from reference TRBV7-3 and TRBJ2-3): GAGVSQTPSNKVTEKGKYVELRCDPISGHTALYWYRQSLGQGPEFLIYFQGTGAADDSGLPNDRFFAVRPEGSVSTLKIQRTERGDSAVYLCASSFGDTDTQYFGPGTRLTVL.

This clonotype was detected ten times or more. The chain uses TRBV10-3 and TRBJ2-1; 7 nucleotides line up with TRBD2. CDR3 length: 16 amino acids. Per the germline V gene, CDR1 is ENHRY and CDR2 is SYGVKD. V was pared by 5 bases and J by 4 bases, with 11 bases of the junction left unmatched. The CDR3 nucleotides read TGTGCCATCAGTTTCCGGCAGCGGGATCTTTACAATGAGCAGTTCTTC. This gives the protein CAISFRQRDLYNEQFF.

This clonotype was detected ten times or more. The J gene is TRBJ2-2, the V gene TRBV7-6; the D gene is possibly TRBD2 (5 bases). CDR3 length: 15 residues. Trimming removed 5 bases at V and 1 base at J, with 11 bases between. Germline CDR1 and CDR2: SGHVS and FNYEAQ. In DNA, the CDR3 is TGTGCCAGCAGCCCCGGGGTACTGAACACCGGGGAGCTGTTTTTT. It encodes CASSPGVLNTGELFF.

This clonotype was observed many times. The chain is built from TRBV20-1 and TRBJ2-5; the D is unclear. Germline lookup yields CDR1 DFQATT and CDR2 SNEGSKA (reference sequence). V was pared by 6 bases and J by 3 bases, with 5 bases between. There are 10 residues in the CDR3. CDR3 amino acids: CSAQKETQYF. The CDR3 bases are TGCAGTGCACAAAAAGAGACCCAGTACTTC.

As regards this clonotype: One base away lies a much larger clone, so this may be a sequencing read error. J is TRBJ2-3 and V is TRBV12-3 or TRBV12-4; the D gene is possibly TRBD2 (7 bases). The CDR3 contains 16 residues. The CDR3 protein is CASSLKGGIVAETQYF. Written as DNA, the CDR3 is TGTGCCAGCAGTTTAAAGGGGGGGATTGTCGCAGAAACGCAGTATTTT.

The CDR3 nucleotides are TGTGCCAGCAGCCAATATCATCTCCTCCTAGCCGAACAGTACTTC. Its protein product is CASSQYHLLLAEQYF. The chain employs TRBV14 and TRBJ2-7, with D possibly TRBD2 on 5 matching bases. Trimming cost V 2 bases and J 10 bases, with 21 bases left between them. The germline V gene encodes CDR1 SGHDN and CDR2 FVKESK. CDR3 length: 15 amino acids.

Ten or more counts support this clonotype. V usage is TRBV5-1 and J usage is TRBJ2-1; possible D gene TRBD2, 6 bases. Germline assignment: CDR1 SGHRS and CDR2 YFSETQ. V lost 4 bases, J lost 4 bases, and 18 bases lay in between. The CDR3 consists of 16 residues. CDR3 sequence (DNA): TGCGCCAGCAGCCCTGGGGGAGGCCGCCTATACAATGAGCAGTTCTTC. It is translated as CASSPGGGRLYNEQFF.